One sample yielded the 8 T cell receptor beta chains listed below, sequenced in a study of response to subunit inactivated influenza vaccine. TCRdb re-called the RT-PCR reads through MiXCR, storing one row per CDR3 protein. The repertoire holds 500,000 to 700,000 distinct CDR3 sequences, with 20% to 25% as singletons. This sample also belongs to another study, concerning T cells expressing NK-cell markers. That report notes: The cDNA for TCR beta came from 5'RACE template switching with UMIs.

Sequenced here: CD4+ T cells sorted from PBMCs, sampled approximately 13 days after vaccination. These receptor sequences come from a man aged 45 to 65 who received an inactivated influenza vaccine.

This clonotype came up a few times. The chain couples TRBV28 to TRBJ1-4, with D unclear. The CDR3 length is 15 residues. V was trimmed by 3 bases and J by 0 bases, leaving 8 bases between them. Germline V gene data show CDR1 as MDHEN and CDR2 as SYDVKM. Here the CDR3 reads CASSFRSATNEKLFF. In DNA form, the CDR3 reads TGTGCCAGCAGTTTCAGGTCGGCAACTAATGAAAAACTGTTTTTT.

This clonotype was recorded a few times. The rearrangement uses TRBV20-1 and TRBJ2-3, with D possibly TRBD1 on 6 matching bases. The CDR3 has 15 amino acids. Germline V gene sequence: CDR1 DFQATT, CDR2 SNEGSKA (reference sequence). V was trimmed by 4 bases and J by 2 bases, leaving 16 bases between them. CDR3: CSAIFRDTFTDTQYF. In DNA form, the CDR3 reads TGCAGTGCTATCTTCCGGGACACTTTCACAGATACGCAGTATTTT.

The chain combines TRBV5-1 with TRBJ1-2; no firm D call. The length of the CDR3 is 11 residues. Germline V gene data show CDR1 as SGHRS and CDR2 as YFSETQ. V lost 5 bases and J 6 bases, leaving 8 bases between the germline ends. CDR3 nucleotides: TGCGCCAGCAGAGGACTGGATGGCTACACCTTC. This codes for CASRGLDGYTF.

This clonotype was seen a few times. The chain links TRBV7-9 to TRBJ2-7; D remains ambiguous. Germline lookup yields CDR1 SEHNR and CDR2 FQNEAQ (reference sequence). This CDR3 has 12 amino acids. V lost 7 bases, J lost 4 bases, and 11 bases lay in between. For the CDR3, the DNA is TGTGCCAGCACCACCGGACGGTACGAGCAGTACTTC. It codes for CASTTGRYEQYF.

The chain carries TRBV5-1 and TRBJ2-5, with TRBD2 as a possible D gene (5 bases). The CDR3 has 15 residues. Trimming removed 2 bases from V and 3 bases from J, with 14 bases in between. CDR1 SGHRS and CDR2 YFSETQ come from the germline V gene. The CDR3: CASSLNEGQKETQYF. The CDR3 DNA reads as TGCGCCAGCAGCTTAAATGAGGGCCAAAAAGAGACCCAGTACTTC. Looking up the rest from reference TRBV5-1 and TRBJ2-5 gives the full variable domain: KAGVTQTPRYLIKTRGQQVTLSCSPISGHRSVSWYQQTPGQGLQFLFEYFSETQRNKGNFPGRFSGRQFSNSRSEMNVSTLELGDSALYLCASSLNEGQKETQYFGPGTRLLVL.

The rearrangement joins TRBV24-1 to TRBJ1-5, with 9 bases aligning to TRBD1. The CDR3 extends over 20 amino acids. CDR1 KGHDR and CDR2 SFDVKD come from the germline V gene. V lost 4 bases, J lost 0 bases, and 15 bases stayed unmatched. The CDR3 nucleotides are TGTGCCACCAGTGAGTCAGACGGGACAGGGACCCCTTATAGCAATCAGCCCCAGCATTTT. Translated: CATSESDGTGTPYSNQPQHF.

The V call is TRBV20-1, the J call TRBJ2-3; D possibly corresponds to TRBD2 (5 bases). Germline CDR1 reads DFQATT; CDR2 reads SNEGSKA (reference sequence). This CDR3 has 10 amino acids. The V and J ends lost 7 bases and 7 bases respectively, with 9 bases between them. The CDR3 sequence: CSGLANTQYF. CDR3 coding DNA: TGCAGTGGGCTAGCAAATACGCAGTATTTT.

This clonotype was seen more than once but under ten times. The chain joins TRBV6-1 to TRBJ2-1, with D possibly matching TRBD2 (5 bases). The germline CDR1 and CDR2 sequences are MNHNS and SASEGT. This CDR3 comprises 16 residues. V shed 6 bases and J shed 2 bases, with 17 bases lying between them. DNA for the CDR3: TGTGCCAGCAGCCACCGGGGTTGGTGGACCTACAATGAGCAGTTCTTC. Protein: CASSHRGWWTYNEQFF.